These 10 T cell receptor beta chains were all obtained from the same sample, sequenced in a study of T cell changes during pregnancy in multiple sclerosis. Using immunoSEQ multiplex PCR, the repertoire was profiled, and TCRdb retains in-frame clones only, with some absent. The repertoire has under 40,000 clones, over 80% of them found once; the top ten carry roughly 29%. Sample: CD8+ T cells from peripheral blood mononuclear cells, taken before pregnancy. The source is a female donor with multiple sclerosis, enrolled in a pregnancy study.

The chain joins TRBV21-1 to TRBJ1-4; the DNA was not used to check the table's D call, TRBD1. TRBV21-1 is termed a pseudogene. The length of the CDR3 is 14 residues. CDR3 protein: CASSMTGGREKLFF. CDR3 DNA sequence: TGTGCCAGCAGCATGACAGGGGGCAGGGAAAAACTGTTTTTT.

The chain couples TRBV2 to TRBJ2-2, with a tentative D call TRBD2 (6 bases). The germline CDR1 and CDR2 sequences are SNHLY and FYNNEI. The germline V and J ends were trimmed by 3 bases and 6 bases, with 11 bases remaining between them. There are 14 residues in the CDR3. The CDR3 DNA reads as TGTGCCAGCAGTGAGGTTGGAGGGTCCGGGGAGCTGTTTTTT. It encodes CASSEVGGSGELFF.

CDR3 nucleotides: TGTGCCAGCAGCGGACGGACACTTCTTAGCACAGATACGCAGTATTTT. Amino acid sequence: CASSGRTLLSTDTQYF. This chain joins TRBV28 and TRBJ2-3; tentative D call: TRBD1 (5 bases). Trimming left V 6 bases short and J 0 bases short, with 16 bases between. CDR1 MDHEN and CDR2 SYDVKM come from the germline V gene. The CDR3 runs to 16 residues.

CDR3 nucleotides: TGTGCCAGCAGCTCGGGACAGGTCAATCAGCCCCAGCATTTT. Protein product: CASSSGQVNQPQHF. The chain combines TRBV7-9 with TRBJ1-5, with 8 bases that match TRBD1. The CDR3 loop spans 14 amino acids. Trimming cost V 4 bases and J 3 bases; bases outside gene matches: 2. Germline loops: CDR1 SEHNR, CDR2 FQNEAQ (reference sequence).

This clone was picked up one time. The chain couples TRBV29-1 to TRBJ2-7; no clear D. The CDR3 covers 12 residues. V gave up 0 bases and J gave up 1 base, with 4 bases separating them. Per germline, CDR1 SQVTM and CDR2 ANQGSEA. CDR3 nucleotide sequence: TGCAGCGTTGAAGACACTTCCTACGAGCAGTACTTC. Amino acids: CSVEDTSYEQYF.

This chain joins TRBV19 and TRBJ1-2; 8 bases agree with TRBD1. The V segment lost 6 bases and the J segment 0 bases; nucleotides outside the gene matches: 9. CDR1 and CDR2 from the germline V gene are LNHDA and SQIVND (reference sequence). CDR3 length: 16 amino acids. DNA for the CDR3: TGTGCCAGTAGCTCACTCCAGGGGGCGACTAACTATGGCTACACCTTC. It translates to CASSSLQGATNYGYTF.

This sequence joins TRBV14 and TRBJ2-1; 12 bases align to TRBD2. CDR3 length equals 17 residues. Trimming took 4 bases from V and 4 from J; bases not matched to a gene: 8. Looked up from germline, CDR1 is SGHDN and CDR2 is FVKESK. The CDR3 DNA sequence: TGTGCCAGCAGCCCTTCCCTAGCGGGAGGGCCGTACAATGAGCAGTTCTTC. Amino acid sequence: CASSPSLAGGPYNEQFF.

V and J are TRBV5-5 and TRBJ1-1; D gene uncertain. CDR3 size: 12 residues. Trimming took 4 bases from V and 6 from J, leaving 10 bases between them. In germline, CDR1 is SGHKS, CDR2 YYEKEE (reference sequence). The CDR3 loop is CASSRGVAEAFF. The CDR3 nucleotides read TGTGCCAGCAGCCGGGGTGTGGCTGAAGCTTTCTTT.

J is TRBJ2-2 and V is TRBV5-1; TRBD2 aligns across 11 bases. The germline gives CDR1 SGHRS, CDR2 YFSETQ. The CDR3 sequence is 16 residues long. V was pared by 4 bases and J by 6 bases, with 8 bases of the junction left unmatched. DNA for the CDR3: TGCGCCAGCAGCCCTAGCGGGGGGAATCCCCCCGGGGAGCTGTTTTTT. It translates to CASSPSGGNPPGELFF.

The rearrangement links TRBV10-2 to TRBJ2-7; 7 nucleotides match TRBD2. Trimming at V came to 9 bases and at J to 3 bases, leaving 11 bases not matched to a gene. The CDR3 runs to 14 residues. The germline V gene encodes CDR1 WSHSY and CDR2 SAAADI. This CDR3 reads CARRTSPLLYEQYF. CDR3 bases: TGCGCCAGGAGGACTAGTCCTCTTCTCTACGAGCAGTACTTC.